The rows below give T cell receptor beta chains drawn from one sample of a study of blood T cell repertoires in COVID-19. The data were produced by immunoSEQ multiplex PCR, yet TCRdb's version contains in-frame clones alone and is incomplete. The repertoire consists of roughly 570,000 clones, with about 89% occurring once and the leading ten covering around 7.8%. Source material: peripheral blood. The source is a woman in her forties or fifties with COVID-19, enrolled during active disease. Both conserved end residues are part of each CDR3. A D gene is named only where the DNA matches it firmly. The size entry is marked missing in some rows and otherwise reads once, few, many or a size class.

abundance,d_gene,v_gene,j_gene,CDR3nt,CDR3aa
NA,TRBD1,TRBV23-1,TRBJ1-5,TGCGCCAGCACATTCCTACAGGGGAGTCAGCCCCAGCATTTT,CASTFLQGSQPQHF
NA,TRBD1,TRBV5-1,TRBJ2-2,TGCGCCAGCAGCACCCGGACAGGGGCGAACACCGGGGAGCTGTTTTTT,CASSTRTGANTGELFF
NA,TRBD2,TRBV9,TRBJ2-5,TGTGCCAGCAGCCCCCTTAGCGGGGGGTGGTTGGAGACCCAGTACTTC,CASSPLSGGWLETQYF
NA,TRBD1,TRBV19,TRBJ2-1,TGTGCCAGTACCTCACGCGGGACAGGGGGCGGAAATGAGCAGTTCTTC,CASTSRGTGGGNEQFF
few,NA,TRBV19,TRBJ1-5,TGTGCCAGTAGTATAAGTGGTTCCCGTCGGTCTGGTCAGCCCCAGCATTTT,CASSISGSRRSGQPQHF
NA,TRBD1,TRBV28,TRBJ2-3,TGTGCCAGCAGAAGGGACAGGGTGGCAGATACGCAGTATTTT,CASRRDRVADTQYF
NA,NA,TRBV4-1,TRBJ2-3,TGCGCCAGCAGCCCCCGGGAACGGGGCACAGATACGCAGTATTTT,CASSPRERGTDTQYF
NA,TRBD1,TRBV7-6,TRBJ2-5,TGTGCCAGCAGCCAAGACAGGGGGCAAGAGACCCAGTACTTC,CASSQDRGQETQYF
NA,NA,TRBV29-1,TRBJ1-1,TGCAGCGTTTTACCCCGGGGGGGCACAGTACTGAACACTGAAGCTTTCTTT,CSVLPRGGTVLNTEAFF
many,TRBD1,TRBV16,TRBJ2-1,TGTGCCAGCAGCCAATTGGTCGCAGGGGGCGGTCGGGATGAGCAGTTCTTC,CASSQLVAGGGRDEQFF
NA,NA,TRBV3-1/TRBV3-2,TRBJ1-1,TGTGCCAGCAAAACTCGCTATGCGAACACTGAAGCTTTCTTT,CASKTRYANTEAFF
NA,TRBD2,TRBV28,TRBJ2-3,TGTGCCAGCAGCTCTCTAGCGGGGCGAAAAAGCACAGATACGCAGTATTTT,CASSSLAGRKSTDTQYF
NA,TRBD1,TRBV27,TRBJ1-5,TGTGCCAGCAGTTCTCGGACAGGTTCCTGGCAGCCCCAGCATTTT,CASSSRTGSWQPQHF
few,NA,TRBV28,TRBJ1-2,TGTGCCAGCAGTCCTGACAGGACCTATGGCTACACCTTC,CASSPDRTYGYTF
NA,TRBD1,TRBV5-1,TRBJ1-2,TGCGCCAGCAGCCGGGACAGGGCTACTAACTATGGCTACACCTTC,CASSRDRATNYGYTF
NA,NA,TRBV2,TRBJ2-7,TGTGCCAGCAGTGTGGCACAGTACGGCGAGCAGTACTTC,CASSVAQYGEQYF
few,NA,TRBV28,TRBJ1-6,TGTGCCAGCAGAACTCAGAGCGCACCACCCCTCCACTTT,CASRTQSAPPLHF
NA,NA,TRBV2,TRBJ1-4,TGTGCCAGCTCCGAGACGGGTAATGAAAAACTGTTTTTT,CASSETGNEKLFF
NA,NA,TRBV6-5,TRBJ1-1,TGTGCCAGCACCGGGGGGGGGTGGATGAACACTGAAGCTTTCTTT,CASTGGGWMNTEAFF
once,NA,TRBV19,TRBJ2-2,TGTGCCAGTAGTATAGGCAGGCTGGTCACCGGGGAGCTGTTTTTT,CASSIGRLVTGELFF
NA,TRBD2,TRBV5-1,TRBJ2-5,TGCGCCAGCAGCTTCAGCGGGGGGCAGAAGACCCAGTACTTC,CASSFSGGQKTQYF
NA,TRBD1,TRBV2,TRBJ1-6,TGTGCCAGCAGTGACGACAGGGACTCACCCCTCCACTTT,CASSDDRDSPLHF
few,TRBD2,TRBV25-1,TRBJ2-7,TGTGCCAGCAGTGCTAGCGGCGAGCAGTACTTC,CASSASGEQYF
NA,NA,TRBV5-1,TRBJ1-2,TGCGCCAGCAGCTTGGTGGGAAGGGGGGGCCGAGGCTACACCTTC,CASSLVGRGGRGYTF
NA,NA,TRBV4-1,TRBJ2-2,TGCGCCAGCAGCCAGGACAGTAACACCGGGGAGCTGTTTTTT,CASSQDSNTGELFF
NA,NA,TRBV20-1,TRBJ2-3,TGCAGTGCTAGTTTTCTCAGCGCGGGAGATACGCAGTATTTT,CSASFLSAGDTQYF
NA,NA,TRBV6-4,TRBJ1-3,TGTGCGAGACCCAGGGCAGGAAACACCATATATTTT,CARPRAGNTIYF
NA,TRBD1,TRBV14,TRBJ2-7,TGTGCCAGCAGCCGAGTACAGGGGGCTTTTTACGAGCAGTACTTC,CASSRVQGAFYEQYF
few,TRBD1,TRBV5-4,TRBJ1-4,TGTGCCAGCAGCCGAGGACAGGGGGATGAAAAACTGTTTTTT,CASSRGQGDEKLFF
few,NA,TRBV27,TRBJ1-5,TGTGCCAGCAGTTTAAGGGGCTTGGATCAGCCCCAGCATTTT,CASSLRGLDQPQHF
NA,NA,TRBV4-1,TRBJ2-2,TGCGCCAGCAGCCAAGATAACATGGCGAACACCGGGGAGCTGTTTTTT,CASSQDNMANTGELFF
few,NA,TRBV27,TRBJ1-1,TGTGCCAGCAGTTTCGGGACTGAAGCTTTCTTT,CASSFGTEAFF
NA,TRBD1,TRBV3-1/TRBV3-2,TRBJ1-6,TGTGCCAGCAGCCTACGGACAGGCCGTCTGGATAATTCACCCCTCCACTTT,CASSLRTGRLDNSPLHF
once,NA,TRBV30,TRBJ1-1,TGTGCCTGGATTCGTGGAGGCCTACCGAACACTGAAGCTTTCTTT,CAWIRGGLPNTEAFF
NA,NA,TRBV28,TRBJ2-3,TGTGCCAGCAGTTGGAGGACAGCCCTTCGAGATACGCAGTATTTT,CASSWRTALRDTQYF